A single sample is the source of the 26 T cell receptor beta chains below, sequenced in a study of cytomegalovirus exposure and HLA in healthy donors. PCR involved 60 Vbeta and 13 Jbeta primers. Profiling relied on immunoSEQ multiplex PCR, and the TCRdb table lists in-frame clones only, not all of them. This sample has 150,000 to 200,000 clones, with around 72% found just once. Sequenced material: PBMCs. The source of these receptors is a man aged 45-60 years in good health and CMV-seronegative.

This clone was observed a few times. The V gene is TRBV10-3, the J gene TRBJ2-5; TRBD1 might be the D (5 bases). Trimming took 6 bases from V and 5 from J, leaving 13 bases between them. Germline loops: CDR1 ENHRY, CDR2 SYGVKD. This CDR3 is 13 amino acids long. This CDR3 is CAISGPGRETQYF. As DNA, the CDR3 is TGTGCCATCAGCGGTCCAGGGCGGGAGACCCAGTACTTC.

This clone was seen once. The V call is TRBV27, the J call TRBJ2-1, with 7 bases that match TRBD2. Unmatched junction bases numbered 8, after V lost 4 bases and J lost 2 bases. The CDR3 loop spans 16 amino acids. Germline CDR1 reads MNHEY; CDR2 reads SMNVEV (reference sequence). The CDR3 coding sequence is TGTGCCAGCAGTTCCTTTAGCGGGTGGCCCTACAATGAGCAGTTCTTC. It is translated as CASSSFSGWPYNEQFF.

This chain connects TRBV4-3 to TRBJ1-2; no firm D call. The CDR3 spans 14 residues. V dropped 0 bases and J dropped 9 bases, with 14 bases sitting between them. Germline V gene data show CDR1 as LGHNA and CDR2 as YSLEER. CDR3 DNA sequence: TGCGCCAGCAGCCAAGACTGGCTGATCCCCAGCTACACCTTC. Translated, it gives CASSQDWLIPSYTF.

The chain has TRBV18 and TRBJ1-5; D possibly corresponds to TRBD1 (6 bases). The CDR3 totals 14 residues. Trimming took off 4 bases at V and 3 bases at J, with 10 bases between the two ends. Germline CDR1 KGHSH, CDR2 LQKENI. CDR3 in amino acids: CASSRGQFNQPQHF. The CDR3 DNA is TGTGCCAGCTCACGTGGACAGTTCAATCAGCCCCAGCATTTT.

J is TRBJ2-1 and V is TRBV14; 13 bases fit TRBD2. V dropped 6 bases and J dropped 10; count of bases not matched to a gene: 6. This CDR3 spans 14 amino acids. Germline lookup yields CDR1 SGHDN and CDR2 FVKESK. The CDR3 nucleotides are TGTGCCAGCAGGGGGACTAGCGGGGCGACGGAGCAGTTCTTC. Translation: CASRGTSGATEQFF.

The chain carries TRBV10-3 and TRBJ1-1; 8 positions agree with TRBD1. V dropped 11 bases and J dropped 4; count of bases not matched to a gene: 18. The CDR3 has 16 residues. CDR1 ENHRY and CDR2 SYGVKD come from the germline V gene. Here the CDR3 DNA reads TGTGCCGCTGAATCTGTGACAGGGGAAGGAGGCACTGAAGCTTTCTTT. It yields the protein CAAESVTGEGGTEAFF.

This chain connects TRBV4-1 to TRBJ2-7, with 10 positions matching TRBD1. The CDR3 consists of 18 residues. V was pared by 0 bases and J by 0 bases, with 8 bases of the junction left unmatched. The germline V gene encodes CDR1 MGHRA and CDR2 YSYEKL. The CDR3 protein is CASSQEYGTGVPSYEQYF. The CDR3 bases are TGCGCCAGCAGCCAAGAGTACGGGACAGGGGTCCCCTCCTACGAGCAGTACTTC.

The V and J genes are TRBV27 and TRBJ2-2, with a possible D match to TRBD1 (5 bases). Germline assignment: CDR1 MNHEY and CDR2 SMNVEV (reference sequence). The V end lost 6 bases, the J end lost 0 bases, and 8 bases lay between the germline ends. The CDR3 totals 14 residues. CDR3 loop: CASRGRANTGELFF. In DNA form, the CDR3 reads TGTGCCAGCAGGGGCAGGGCGAACACCGGGGAGCTGTTTTTT.

The chain carries TRBV9 and TRBJ2-5, with 16 positions matching TRBD2. The germline gives CDR1 SGDLS, CDR2 YYNGEE. The CDR3 is 16 residues long. Trimming cost V 2 bases and J 6 bases; bases outside gene matches: 4. CDR3: CASSVGTSGGEKTQYF. The CDR3 nucleotides are TGTGCCAGCAGCGTCGGGACTAGCGGGGGGGAGAAGACCCAGTACTTC. The full variable domain, rest sourced from reference TRBV9 and TRBJ2-5, is DSGVTQTPKHLITATGQRVTLRCSPRSGDLSVYWYQQSLDQGLQFLIQYYNGEERAKGNILERFSAQQFPDLHSELNLSSLELGDSALYFCASSVGTSGGEKTQYFGPGTRLLVL.

The chain uses TRBV10-2 and TRBJ2-3; the match to TRBD2 covers 10 bases. This CDR3 comprises 15 residues. The V gene's germline CDR1 is WSHSY and CDR2 SAAADI. Trimming took 4 bases from V and 4 from J; bases not matched to a gene: 5. DNA of the CDR3: TGCGCCAGCAGTGTCATGCTAGCGGGGGCAGATACGCAGTATTTT. Translated: CASSVMLAGADTQYF.

This clone turned up a few times. This sequence joins TRBV19 and TRBJ1-1; 9 nucleotides agree with TRBD1. Germline V gene data show CDR1 as LNHDA and CDR2 as SQIVND (reference sequence). CDR3 length: 15 residues. V gave up 7 bases and J gave up 5 bases; unmatched junction bases: 11. The CDR3, as DNA: TGTGCCAGTATCCCCCGTGGGGGGACAGGGACTGAAGCTTTCTTT. It specifies CASIPRGGTGTEAFF.

V usage is TRBV7-9 and J usage is TRBJ1-4; 9 nucleotides agree with TRBD1. This CDR3 has 15 amino acids. Germline values: CDR1 SEHNR, CDR2 FQNEAQ (reference sequence). Trimming removed 6 bases from V and 0 bases from J; junction bases left unmatched: 2. The CDR3 is CASSRQGATNEKLFF. CDR3 nucleotides: TGTGCCAGCAGTCGACAGGGGGCAACTAATGAAAAACTGTTTTTT.

The rearrangement joins TRBV4-1 to TRBJ1-5, with TRBD1 identical over 8 bases. CDR1 and CDR2 from the germline V gene are MGHRA and YSYEKL. The CDR3 is 17 amino acids. V lost 4 bases and J lost 6; bases outside the gene matches: 14. The CDR3 sequence: CASSPTGQGAKGQPQHF. The CDR3 coding sequence is TGCGCCAGCAGCCCCACAGGGCAGGGGGCGAAAGGTCAGCCCCAGCATTTT.

J is TRBJ1-5 and V is TRBV30; no reliable D call. Between the trimmed V and J ends, which lost 2 bases and 0 bases, there was a span of 17 bases. The germline gives CDR1 GTSNPN, CDR2 SVGIG (reference sequence). The CDR3 extends over 17 amino acids. In nucleotides, the CDR3 is TGTGCCTGGAGTCCCAGCATCCGGGTTCATAGCAATCAGCCCCAGCATTTT. This encodes CAWSPSIRVHSNQPQHF.

This clone occurred once. The genes are TRBV9 and TRBJ2-1; 8 nucleotides match TRBD2. With 4 bases clipped from V and 5 bases from J, the junction kept 8 bases outside the gene matches. Germline CDR1 is SGDLS and CDR2 is YYNGEE. The CDR3 extends over 15 amino acids. The CDR3 here is CASSPRLAFNNEQFF. The CDR3 DNA is TGTGCCAGCAGCCCTAGACTAGCGTTCAACAATGAGCAGTTCTTC. The complete variable domain, with remaining parts taken from reference TRBV9 and TRBJ2-1, reads DSGVTQTPKHLITATGQRVTLRCSPRSGDLSVYWYQQSLDQGLQFLIQYYNGEERAKGNILERFSAQQFPDLHSELNLSSLELGDSALYFCASSPRLAFNNEQFFGPGTRLTVL.

The chain carries TRBV28 and TRBJ1-3; D perhaps matches TRBD1 (5 bases). Looked up from germline, CDR1 is MDHEN and CDR2 is SYDVKM. This CDR3 has 16 residues. V dropped 3 bases and J dropped 0 bases, with 12 bases sitting between them. The CDR3 spells CASSFWEGLSGNTIYF. Written as DNA, the CDR3 is TGTGCCAGCAGTTTCTGGGAGGGGCTCTCTGGAAACACCATATATTTT.

This chain connects TRBV6-5 to TRBJ2-2; tentative D call: TRBD1 (8 bases). The CDR3 contains 14 residues. Trimming took off 6 bases at V and 4 bases at J, with 12 bases between the two ends. Germline V CDR1 and CDR2: MNHEY, SVGAGI. The CDR3 sequence is CASRQGGTTGELFF. In DNA, the CDR3 is TGTGCCAGCAGACAGGGGGGGACCACCGGGGAGCTGTTTTTT.

This sequence joins TRBV18 and TRBJ2-1; 8 nucleotides agree with TRBD1. Germline CDR1 is KGHSH and CDR2 is LQKENI. This CDR3 has 15 residues. Losses at the gene ends were 3 bases for V and 8 bases for J; bases not matched to a gene: 9. The CDR3 sequence: CASSPPDRARDEQFF. The CDR3 region has the DNA TGTGCCAGCTCACCCCCGGACAGGGCGAGAGATGAGCAGTTCTTC.

The chain carries TRBV7-2 and TRBJ1-2; D is unclear. Trimming cost V 5 bases and J 8 bases, with 15 bases left between them. This CDR3 has 13 amino acids. Germline V gene sequence: CDR1 SGHTA, CDR2 FQGNSA. This CDR3 is CASSTLSSGGYTF. The CDR3 DNA sequence: TGTGCCAGCAGCACCTTAAGCTCGGGAGGCTACACCTTC. Using reference TRBV7-2 and TRBJ1-2 for the parts outside the CDR3, the full variable domain is GAGVSQSPSNKVTEKGKDVELRCDPISGHTALYWYRQSLGQGLEFLIYFQGNSAPDKSGLPSDRFSAERTGGSVSTLTIQRTQQEDSAVYLCASSTLSSGGYTFGSGTRLTVV.

The chain carries TRBV5-1 and TRBJ2-1; TRBD2 agrees at 9 bases. The germline V gene encodes CDR1 SGHRS and CDR2 YFSETQ. This CDR3 is built from 15 residues. Trimming cost V 2 bases and J 8 bases; bases outside gene matches: 8. Here the CDR3 reads CASSLAGGVLYEQFF. CDR3 sequence (DNA): TGCGCCAGCAGCTTAGCGGGGGGTGTTCTTTATGAGCAGTTCTTC.

The genes are TRBV28 and TRBJ1-2; TRBD1 matches 7 bases. Germline assignment: CDR1 MDHEN and CDR2 SYDVKM. CDR3 size: 13 residues. The J segment lost 4 bases and the V segment lost 5 bases, leaving 4 bases of the junction unmatched. CDR3 in amino acids: CASSPGQSYGYTF. In DNA, the CDR3 is TGTGCCAGCAGTCCGGGACAGAGCTATGGCTACACCTTC.

This clone has a handful of counts. J is TRBJ1-4 and V is TRBV2, with 8 bases that match TRBD1. This CDR3 spans 17 amino acids. Germline values: CDR1 SNHLY, CDR2 FYNNEI. V shed 6 bases, J shed 7 bases, and the junction held 16 bases outside the gene matches. This chain's CDR3 is CASRPGQAGSGGEKLFF. CDR3 nucleotide sequence: TGTGCCAGCAGGCCGGGACAGGCGGGGTCTGGGGGTGAAAAACTGTTTTTT.

This clone showed up just a few times. The chain combines TRBV7-2 with TRBJ2-2, with D possibly TRBD1 on 6 matching bases. Trimming left V 9 bases short and J 0 bases short, with 14 bases between. The CDR3 has 15 residues. Germline V gene data show CDR1 as SGHTA and CDR2 as FQGNSA. CDR3 region: CASNRDFANTGELFF. As DNA, the CDR3 is TGTGCCAGTAACAGGGATTTCGCGAACACCGGGGAGCTGTTTTTT.

The CDR3 protein is CASSLDGQGTGELFF. CDR3 bases: TGTGCCAGCAGCTTAGACGGACAGGGGACCGGGGAGCTGTTTTTT. The gene calls are TRBV7-2 and TRBJ2-2; 9 bases are shared with TRBD1. V shed 1 base and J 5 bases; nucleotides not matched to a gene: 2. The germline CDR1 and CDR2 sequences are SGHTA and FQGNSA. The CDR3 is 15 residues long.

V is TRBV5-1 and J is TRBJ2-3; 12 bases are shared with TRBD2. With V trimmed by 4 bases and J by 2 bases, 5 bases remained unmatched. There are 16 residues in the CDR3. Germline loops: CDR1 SGHRS, CDR2 YFSETQ. CDR3 in amino acids: CASSPGLAGPTDTQYF. In DNA form, the CDR3 reads TGCGCCAGCAGCCCGGGACTAGCGGGCCCCACAGATACGCAGTATTTT.

The sample holds a few counts of this clone. This chain joins TRBV19 and TRBJ2-7, with a weak D call TRBD1 (5 bases). V dropped 3 bases and J dropped 6 bases, with 6 bases sitting between them. This CDR3 is built from 11 residues. Germline values: CDR1 LNHDA, CDR2 SQIVND (reference sequence). The CDR3 protein is CASSMQGEQYF. The CDR3 DNA follows: TGTGCCAGTAGTATGCAGGGCGAGCAGTACTTC. Combining the CDR3 with reference TRBV19 and TRBJ2-7 gives the whole variable domain DGGITQSPKYLFRKEGQNVTLSCEQNLNHDAMYWYRQDPGQGLRLIYYSQIVNDFQKGDIAEGYSVSREKKESFPLTVTSAQKNPTAFYLCASSMQGEQYFGPGTRLTVT.